What follows are 24 T cell receptor beta chains derived from one specimen sequenced in a study of cytomegalovirus exposure and HLA in healthy donors. Both 60 Vbeta primers and 13 Jbeta primers went into the PCR. Sequenced by immunoSEQ multiplex PCR; TCRdb stores in-frame clones only, minus some. The data contain 100,000 to 150,000 clones, around 8.5% of them singletons. The sample consisted of PBMCs. These receptors were taken from a man aged 35-49 years in good health and CMV-seronegative.

J is TRBJ1-1 and V is TRBV2; D might be TRBD1 (5 bases). The V end lost 10 bases, the J end lost 11 bases, and 14 bases lay between the germline ends. The germline gives CDR1 SNHLY, CDR2 FYNNEI. The CDR3 sequence is 10 residues long. CDR3 DNA: TGTGCCACGTGGGGGGAGGGTGCTTTCTTT. Translated: CATWGEGAFF.

The V gene is TRBV7-9, the J gene TRBJ1-2, with TRBD1 as a possible D gene (5 bases). Trimming stripped 5 bases from V and 4 bases from J, with 11 bases between. The CDR3 has 13 amino acids. CDR1 is SEHNR and CDR2 is FQNEAQ in the germline V gene (reference sequence). This CDR3 reads CASSAGTAYGYTF. The CDR3 bases are TGTGCCAGCAGCGCCGGGACTGCCTATGGCTACACCTTC.

This sequence joins TRBV30 and TRBJ2-5; possible D gene TRBD2, 6 bases. The CDR3 loop spans 14 amino acids. Per the germline V gene, CDR1 is GTSNPN and CDR2 is SVGIG (reference sequence). Trimming took 1 base from V and 0 from J, leaving 9 bases between them. CDR3 DNA sequence: TGTGCCTGGAGTGCGGGGGTGTACCAAGAGACCCAGTACTTC. This encodes CAWSAGVYQETQYF.

In this sample, this clone turned up a few times. V and J are TRBV7-2 and TRBJ2-7, with 7 bases lining up with TRBD2. V trimming: 2 bases; J trimming: 12 bases; junction bases outside the gene matches: 4. The CDR3 has 11 amino acids. Germline V lookup: CDR1 SGHTA, CDR2 FQGNSA. In DNA form, the CDR3 reads TGTGCCAGCAGCTTAACTAGCGTGCCGTACTTC. This gives the protein CASSLTSVPYF. Full variable domain (missing parts from reference TRBV7-2 and TRBJ2-7): GAGVSQSPSNKVTEKGKDVELRCDPISGHTALYWYRQSLGQGLEFLIYFQGNSAPDKSGLPSDRFSAERTGGSVSTLTIQRTQQEDSAVYLCASSLTSVPYFGPGTRLTVT.

This clone came up a few times. The J gene is TRBJ2-5, the V gene TRBV4-2; 8 bases are shared with TRBD2. Germline V gene sequence: CDR1 LGHNA, CDR2 YNFKEQ. The junction had 19 bases not matched to a gene; V was cut back by 4 bases and J by 3 bases. The CDR3 spans 19 residues. The CDR3 loop is CASSPHQAPLAGYEETQYF. The CDR3 DNA sequence: TGTGCCAGCAGCCCCCACCAGGCGCCCTTAGCGGGGTATGAAGAGACCCAGTACTTC.

This chain links TRBV9 with TRBJ2-2; 7 bases are a match to TRBD1. The ends lost 0 bases at V and 5 bases at J; junction bases unmatched: 4. This CDR3 spans 15 amino acids. Per germline, CDR1 SGDLS and CDR2 YYNGEE. This chain's CDR3 is CASSVDNRGTGELFF. CDR3 DNA sequence: TGTGCCAGCAGCGTAGACAACAGGGGAACCGGGGAGCTGTTTTTT.

The J gene is TRBJ1-2, the V gene TRBV27, with a tentative D call TRBD1 (5 bases). The CDR3 runs 14 residues. CDR1 MNHEY and CDR2 SMNVEV come from the germline V gene (reference sequence). V was cut by 0 bases and J by 7 bases, with 12 bases left in between. This CDR3 is CASSLSHGGGGYTF. Written as DNA, the CDR3 is TGTGCCAGCAGTTTATCGCACGGGGGAGGTGGCTACACCTTC.

V and J are TRBV2 and TRBJ1-2; D possibly corresponds to TRBD1 (6 bases). Germline assignment: CDR1 SNHLY and CDR2 FYNNEI. V shed 4 bases and J shed 4 bases, with 10 bases lying between them. CDR3 length equals 13 residues. CDR3 in amino acids: CASSGGGFYGYTF. In nucleotides, the CDR3 is TGTGCCAGCAGTGGGGGGGGCTTCTATGGCTACACCTTC.

This clone was detected a few times. The chain carries TRBV5-5 and TRBJ2-3; D perhaps matches TRBD1 (6 bases). V lost 6 bases, J lost 5 bases, and 19 bases lay in between. CDR1 and CDR2 from the germline V gene are SGHKS and YYEKEE (reference sequence). CDR3 length: 15 residues. CDR3 DNA sequence: TGTGCCAGCATCCTACTGACAGGTGGGGGAGATACGCAGTATTTT. Its translation: CASILLTGGGDTQYF.

The chain combines TRBV7-3 with TRBJ2-2; a possible D gene is TRBD2 (6 bases). V was cut by 0 bases and J by 4 bases, with 9 bases left in between. Germline values: CDR1 SGHTA, CDR2 FQGTGA. The CDR3 has 15 amino acids. CDR3 DNA sequence: TGTGCCAGCAGCTTAACGGGGGGAACCACCGGGGAGCTGTTTTTT. Translating gives CASSLTGGTTGELFF. Together with reference TRBV7-3 and TRBJ2-2, the CDR3 gives the full variable domain: GAGVSQTPSNKVTEKGKYVELRCDPISGHTALYWYRQSLGQGPEFLIYFQGTGAADDSGLPNDRFFAVRPEGSVSTLKIQRTERGDSAVYLCASSLTGGTTGELFFGEGSRLTVL.

Turning to this clone: The same CDR3 can be traced to other DNA sequences in this sample. The rearrangement uses TRBV7-9 and TRBJ1-1, with TRBD1 as a possible D gene (5 bases). The ends were cut back, 1 base at V and 5 bases at J, with 8 bases in the middle. This CDR3 spans 13 amino acids. Germline V CDR1 and CDR2: SEHNR, FQNEAQ (reference sequence). Written as DNA, the CDR3 is TGTGCCAGCAGCTTAGGGGGGGGAACTGAAGCTTTCTTT. Protein sequence: CASSLGGGTEAFF.

This clone was detected only a few times. The V gene is TRBV7-2, the J gene TRBJ1-5; D possibly corresponds to TRBD1 (5 bases). Looked up from germline, CDR1 is SGHTA and CDR2 is FQGNSA. The CDR3 has 15 residues. V was pared by 3 bases and J by 0 bases, with 9 bases between. The CDR3 DNA is TGTGCCAGCAGCTTCCAGGGAATTAGCAATCAGCCCCAGCATTTT. Its protein is CASSFQGISNQPQHF.

This clone turned up a few times. This chain links TRBV2 with TRBJ2-1, with TRBD2 matching 8 bases. V lost 4 bases, J lost 10 bases, and 12 bases stayed unmatched. In germline, CDR1 is SNHLY, CDR2 FYNNEI. The CDR3 has 15 amino acids. The CDR3 reads CASSVPGGAEVEQFF. The CDR3 DNA reads as TGTGCCAGCAGTGTGCCCGGGGGGGCCGAAGTCGAGCAGTTCTTC. The full variable domain, rest sourced from reference TRBV2 and TRBJ2-1, is EPEVTQTPSHQVTQMGQEVILRCVPISNHLYFYWYRQILGQKVEFLVSFYNNEISEKSEIFDDQFSVERPDGSNFTLKIRSTKLEDSAMYFCASSVPGGAEVEQFFGPGTRLTVL.

V usage is TRBV14 and J usage is TRBJ2-3, with 12 bases fitting TRBD2. CDR1 is SGHDN, CDR2 FVKESK, per germline. With V trimmed by 0 bases and J by 1 base, 14 bases remained unmatched. The CDR3 is 21 residues long. Here the CDR3 DNA reads TGTGCCAGCAGCCAAGACGGAGAGGTCCTAGCGGGGGGGCGGCGCACAGATACGCAGTATTTT. Amino acid sequence: CASSQDGEVLAGGRRTDTQYF. Drawing the rest from reference TRBV14 and TRBJ2-3, the complete variable domain is EAGVTQFPSHSVIEKGQTVTLRCDPISGHDNLYWYRRVMGKEIKFLLHFVKESKQDESGMPNNRFLAERTGGTYSTLKVQPAELEDSGVYFCASSQDGEVLAGGRRTDTQYFGPGTRLTVL.

In its sample, this clone was seen a few times. CDR3 sequence (DNA): TGTGCCAGCAGAGTGACAGGGGGCAGCGAGACCCAGTACTTC. Protein sequence: CASRVTGGSETQYF. The chain has TRBV6-1 and TRBJ2-5; 10 bases agree with TRBD1. CDR1 is MNHNS, CDR2 SASEGT, per germline. V lost 6 bases, J lost 5 bases, and 6 bases stayed unmatched. The CDR3 has 14 residues.

Concerning this clone itself: The sample holds other DNA sequences that translate to the same CDR3. V and J are TRBV9 and TRBJ1-5, with D perhaps TRBD1 (5 bases). CDR3 length: 14 residues. CDR1 is SGDLS and CDR2 is YYNGEE in the germline V gene. The V gene lost 0 bases and the J gene lost 4 bases, with 8 bases spanning the gap. This chain's CDR3 is CASSVGGGNQPQHF. For the CDR3, the DNA is TGTGCCAGCAGCGTAGGGGGGGGTAATCAGCCCCAGCATTTT.

The table lists this clone with a few counts. The gene calls are TRBV6-5 and TRBJ2-2; 8 bases align to TRBD2. The CDR3 extends over 15 amino acids. CDR1 is MNHEY, CDR2 SVGAGI, per germline. Trimming took 6 bases from V and 2 from J; bases not matched to a gene: 5. The CDR3 is CASSGGGLNTGELFF. The CDR3 coding sequence is TGTGCCAGCAGCGGGGGGGGGCTTAACACCGGGGAGCTGTTTTTT.

This clone turned up a few times. The genes are TRBV6-5 and TRBJ1-4, with D possibly TRBD1 on 6 matching bases. This CDR3 region has 14 residues. V lost 6 bases and J 8 bases, leaving 16 bases between the germline ends. Per germline, CDR1 MNHEY and CDR2 SVGAGI. In DNA form, the CDR3 reads TGTGCCAGCAGCCGACAGGTCCTTGAGGAAAAACTGTTTTTT. Its translation is CASSRQVLEEKLFF.

J is TRBJ1-1 and V is TRBV5-4, with TRBD1 as a possible D gene (6 bases). The CDR3 runs 17 residues. Per germline, CDR1 SGHNT and CDR2 YYREEE (reference sequence). Trimming removed 4 bases at V and 0 bases at J, with 19 bases between. In nucleotides, the CDR3 is TGTGCCAGCAGCGCTGGACAGCCCGGTGGGATGAACACTGAAGCTTTCTTT. Translation gives CASSAGQPGGMNTEAFF.

This clone was found a few times. The J gene is TRBJ2-5, the V gene TRBV27, with D hard to call. Germline assignment: CDR1 MNHEY and CDR2 SMNVEV (reference sequence). V was shortened by 3 bases and J by 3 bases, with 5 bases between the two germline ends. CDR3 length: 12 residues. This CDR3 reads CASSFPEETQYF. The CDR3 region has the DNA TGTGCCAGCAGTTTCCCTGAAGAGACCCAGTACTTC.

V is TRBV2 and J is TRBJ2-3; D ambiguous. The CDR3 spans 14 residues. V lost 7 bases, J lost 0 bases, and 11 bases lay in between. The germline CDR1 and CDR2 sequences are SNHLY and FYNNEI. The CDR3 coding sequence is TGTGCCAGCACAATCTTACAGAGCACAGATACGCAGTATTTT. It codes for CASTILQSTDTQYF.

About this clone itself: Other DNA variants within this sample encode the same CDR3. The V call is TRBV15, the J call TRBJ2-7; no reliable D call. Germline assignment: CDR1 LNHNV and CDR2 YYDKDF (reference sequence). With 0 bases removed from V and 3 bases from J, the gap between germline ends came to 6 bases. This CDR3 is 13 amino acids long. The CDR3 reads CATSRDRGYEQYF. DNA of the CDR3: TGTGCCACCAGCAGAGATCGCGGCTACGAGCAGTACTTC.

The chain joins TRBV6-6 to TRBJ2-7, with a weak D call TRBD2 (5 bases). Germline CDR1 reads MNHNY; CDR2 reads SVGAGI (reference sequence). Trimming took off 2 bases at V and 2 bases at J, with 10 bases between the two ends. There are 14 residues in the CDR3. CDR3: CASSYEGFTYEQYF. CDR3 nucleotides: TGTGCCAGCAGTTACGAGGGTTTTACCTACGAGCAGTACTTC.

This clone was seen only a few times. Relative to the germline gene, one junction end is altered; a read error may explain this. The chain recombines TRBV29-1 with TRBJ2-7, with D possibly being TRBD2 (6 bases). Per germline, CDR1 SQVTM and CDR2 ANQGSEA. CDR3 length: 12 amino acids. The CDR3 loop reads CSVEEVGGAAHF. CDR3 DNA sequence: TGCAGCGTTGAAGAAGTTGGCGGGGCGGCGCACTTC.